This is a list of T cell receptor beta chains from one sample in a study of OX40 agonist ivuxolimab in advanced cancers. Only in-frame clones appear in the TCRdb table, and some are missing; sequencing was by immunoSEQ multiplex PCR. The sample consists of 65,000 to 80,000 clones, 80% to 90% of them appearing once. Sample: CD4+ or CD8+ T cells sorted from blood, taken in a trial of the OX40 agonist ivuxolimab. All receptors come from an adult with an advanced solid tumor such as melanoma, head and neck, liver or kidney cancer. CDR3s include the opening cysteine and the closing phenylalanine or tryptophan. The D gene is left open where the match is weak. Clone size, where shown, is once, few, many, or a class for clones that have expanded.

abundance	d_gene	v_gene	j_gene	CDR3aa	CDR3nt
-	-	TRBV11-2	TRBJ1-1	CASSLGQANSNTEAFF	TGTGCCAGCAGCTTAGGGCAGGCCAACTCGAACACTGAAGCTTTCTTT
-	-	TRBV5-1	TRBJ2-5	CASRTPGTKTQYF	TGCGCCAGCAGGACTCCGGGGACAAAGACCCAGTACTTC
-	-	TRBV6-9	TRBJ1-5	CASSALRGINQPQHF	TGTGCCAGCAGTGCCCTAAGGGGGATCAATCAGCCCCAGCATTTT
-	-	TRBV15	TRBJ2-6	CATSGGSGANVLTF	TGTGCCACCAGCGGAGGCTCTGGGGCCAACGTCCTGACTTTC
-	TRBD1	TRBV18	TRBJ1-2	CASSLQGARDGYTF	TGTGCCAGCTCACTCCAGGGGGCGCGTGATGGCTACACCTTC
-	-	TRBV20-1	TRBJ2-1	CSASLGANQFF	TGCAGTGCTAGTCTCGGGGCCAACCAGTTCTTC
-	TRBD1	TRBV7-2	TRBJ2-7	CASSKTGAYEQYF	TGTGCCAGCAGCAAGACAGGGGCCTACGAGCAGTACTTC
-	-	TRBV7-2	TRBJ1-1	CASSPRGQGTEAFF	TGTGCCAGCAGCCCCCGGGGCCAGGGCACTGAAGCTTTCTTT
-	TRBD2	TRBV11-2	TRBJ2-2	CASSQRASGNTGELFF	TGTGCCAGCAGCCAAAGGGCTAGCGGGAACACCGGGGAGCTGTTTTTT
-	-	TRBV6-6	TRBJ1-3	CASRQGNTIYF	TGTGCCAGCAGACAAGGAAACACCATATATTTT
-	-	TRBV5-1	TRBJ2-7	CASSSGGWTDHPEQYF	TGCGCCAGCAGCTCGGGCGGTTGGACTGATCACCCCGAGCAGTACTTC
-	TRBD1	TRBV12-5	TRBJ1-3	CASGPGTVGNTIYF	TGTGCTAGTGGGCCGGGGACAGTCGGAAACACCATATATTTT
-	-	TRBV28	TRBJ1-2	CASFRPSDGANYGYTF	TGTGCCAGCTTTAGGCCGTCCGACGGAGCTAACTATGGCTACACCTTC
-	-	TRBV5-5	TRBJ1-2	CASSLALGNYGYTF	TGTGCCAGCAGCTTGGCCCTGGGGAACTATGGCTACACCTTC
-	-	TRBV6-5	TRBJ1-5	CASSAPGPHQPQHF	TGTGCCAGCAGTGCCCCCGGGCCACATCAGCCCCAGCATTTT
few	TRBD1	TRBV28	TRBJ2-7	CAIHRTGTDYEQYF	TGTGCCATCCACCGGACAGGGACGGACTACGAGCAGTACTTC
-	-	TRBV21-1	TRBJ1-1	CASKKGDMNTEAFF	TGTGCCAGCAAAAAAGGGGACATGAACACTGAAGCTTTCTTT
-	-	TRBV6-1	TRBJ2-3	CASSESRGDTQYF	TGTGCCAGCAGTGAATCTAGGGGAGATACGCAGTATTTT
-	-	TRBV15	TRBJ2-4	CATSPGNIQYF	TGTGCCACCAGCCCTGGGAACATTCAGTACTTC
-	-	TRBV15	TRBJ2-3	CATSSSRSSTDTQYF	TGTGCCACCAGCAGCTCCAGGTCTAGCACAGATACGCAGTATTTT
once	-	TRBV28	TRBJ1-3	CASRLKNTIYF	TGTGCCAGCAGGCTAAAAAACACCATATATTTT
-	-	TRBV10-3	TRBJ1-3	CAISDRVSGNTIYF	TGTGCCATCAGTGACAGGGTATCCGGAAACACCATATATTTT
-	TRBD1	TRBV6-1	TRBJ1-2	CASSVREGAVGYTF	TGTGCCAGCAGTGTACGGGAGGGGGCGGTAGGCTACACCTTC
-	-	TRBV19	TRBJ1-6	CASSITLTGYNSPLHF	TGTGCCAGTAGTATTACTTTGACGGGATATAATTCACCCCTCCACTTT
few	-	TRBV28	TRBJ1-2	CASSSDYGYTF	TGTGCCAGCAGTTCCGACTATGGCTACACCTTC
-	TRBD1	TRBV7-8	TRBJ1-1	CASSFNRGGTEAFF	TGTGCCAGCAGCTTTAACAGGGGAGGCACTGAAGCTTTCTTT
-	TRBD1	TRBV6-4	TRBJ1-4	CASIPLGQGAFNEKLFF	TGTGCCAGCATCCCATTGGGCCAGGGGGCGTTTAATGAAAAACTGTTTTTT
-	-	TRBV19	TRBJ2-1	CASSMGGPREKNEQFF	TGTGCCAGTAGTATGGGCGGACCCCGAGAAAAAAATGAGCAGTTCTTC
-	-	TRBV28	TRBJ2-7	CASSSREHSYEQYF	TGTGCCAGCAGTAGTAGGGAGCATTCCTACGAGCAGTACTTC
-	-	TRBV29-1	TRBJ2-3	CSVGADRRSTDTQYF	TGCAGCGTTGGGGCGGACCGACGATCCACAGATACGCAGTATTTT
-	TRBD1	TRBV29-1	TRBJ2-3	CSVPRDRKWPDTQYF	TGCAGCGTTCCTAGGGACAGGAAGTGGCCAGATACGCAGTATTTT
-	-	TRBV7-8	TRBJ2-2	CASSLRTGTNTGELFF	TGTGCCAGCAGCTTAAGGACTGGGACGAACACCGGGGAGCTGTTTTTT
-	-	TRBV18	TRBJ1-4	CASSPGVEEKLFF	TGTGCCAGCTCACCGGGGGTTGAAGAAAAACTGTTTTTT
-	-	TRBV7-3	TRBJ2-5	CASSPGRGETQYF	TGTGCCAGCAGCCCCGGTAGGGGGGAGACCCAGTACTTC
-	TRBD1	TRBV6-5	TRBJ2-3	CASRRRQGTTDTQYF	TGTGCCAGCAGACGTAGACAGGGAACCACAGATACGCAGTATTTT
-	TRBD2	TRBV27	TRBJ2-6	CASSLSGRGGGSGANVLTF	TGTGCCAGCAGTTTATCAGGGCGGGGGGGCGGATCTGGGGCCAACGTCCTGACTTTC
-	-	TRBV5-1	TRBJ2-7	CASSLASSGRGYEQYF	TGCGCCAGCAGCTTGGCCAGTAGCGGTCGGGGCTACGAGCAGTACTTC
once	TRBD1	TRBV5-6	TRBJ1-1	CASSSITGGHNTEAFF	TGTGCCAGCAGCTCTATCACAGGGGGCCATAACACTGAAGCTTTCTTT
-	-	TRBV6-6	TRBJ1-5	CASTGRIRSNQPQHF	TGTGCCAGCACAGGCAGGATACGAAGCAATCAGCCCCAGCATTTT
-	-	TRBV28	TRBJ2-7	CASSTETRWGNYEQYF	TGTGCCAGCAGTACGGAGACCCGGTGGGGTAACTACGAGCAGTACTTC